The T cell receptor beta chain under discussion was sequenced for a study of T cell responses to AZD1222 COVID-19 vaccine. Findings of the study overall: It was only five to seven AZD1222 recipients who were seropositive at baseline.

This clone was observed once. Its antigen is currently unknown. CDR1 MNHEY and CDR2 SVGEGT come from the germline V gene. The CDR3 runs to 15 residues. Trimming cost V 5 bases and J 3 bases; bases outside gene matches: 9. Clones were sequenced by immunoSEQ multiplex PCR, and TCRdb holds only the in-frame ones, with some missing. The repertoire has approximately 150,000 clones, 85% to 95% of them found once; the top ten carry roughly 1.3%. This TCR was recovered from an adult in good health. This sample comprised peripheral blood, obtained on day 0 of AZD1222 vaccination. The J gene is TRBJ2-7, the V gene TRBV6-2 or TRBV6-3, with 8 positions matching TRBD1. The chain's CDR3 is CASSPLGTGYYEQYV. The DNA for the CDR3 is TGTGCCAGCAGTCCCTTGGGGACAGGATACTACGAGCAGTACGTC.